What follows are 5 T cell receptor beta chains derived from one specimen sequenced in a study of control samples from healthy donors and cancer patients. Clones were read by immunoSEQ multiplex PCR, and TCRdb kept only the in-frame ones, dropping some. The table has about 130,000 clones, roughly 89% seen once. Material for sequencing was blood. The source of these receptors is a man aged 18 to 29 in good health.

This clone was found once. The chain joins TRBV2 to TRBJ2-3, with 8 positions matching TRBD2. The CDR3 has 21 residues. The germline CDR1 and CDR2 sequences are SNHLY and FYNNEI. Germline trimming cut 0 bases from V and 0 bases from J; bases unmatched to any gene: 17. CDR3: CASSEASGWRRGASSTDTQYF. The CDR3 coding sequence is TGTGCCAGCAGTGAAGCGTCGGGTTGGAGGCGGGGGGCCTCTAGCACAGATACGCAGTATTTT.

In nucleotides, the CDR3 is TGTGCCAGCAGCCCGGGGCCGGGACACCCTAATGAGCAGTACTTC. Translated, it gives CASSPGPGHPNEQYF. The rearrangement joins TRBV3-1 (or the pseudogene TRBV3-2) to TRBJ2-7, with TRBD1 as a possible D gene (6 bases). This CDR3 has 15 residues. The V end was cut by 4 bases, the J end by 7 bases, with 20 bases between. CDR1 and CDR2 (germline): LGHDT, YNNKEL (reference sequence).

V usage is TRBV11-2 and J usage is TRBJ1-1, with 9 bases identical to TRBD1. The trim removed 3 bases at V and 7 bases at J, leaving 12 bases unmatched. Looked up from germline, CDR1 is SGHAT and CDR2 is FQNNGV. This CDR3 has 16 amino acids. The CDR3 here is CASSFRDRAPMGEAFF. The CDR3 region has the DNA TGTGCCAGCAGCTTCCGGGACAGGGCCCCCATGGGTGAAGCTTTCTTT.

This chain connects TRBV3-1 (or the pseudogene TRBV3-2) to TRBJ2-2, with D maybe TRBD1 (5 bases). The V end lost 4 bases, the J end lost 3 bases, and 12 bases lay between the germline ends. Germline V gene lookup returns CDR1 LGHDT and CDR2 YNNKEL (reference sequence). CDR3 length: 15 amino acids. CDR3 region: CASSPRVRDTGELFF. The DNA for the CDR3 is TGTGCCAGCAGCCCCAGGGTTCGGGACACCGGGGAGCTGTTTTTT.

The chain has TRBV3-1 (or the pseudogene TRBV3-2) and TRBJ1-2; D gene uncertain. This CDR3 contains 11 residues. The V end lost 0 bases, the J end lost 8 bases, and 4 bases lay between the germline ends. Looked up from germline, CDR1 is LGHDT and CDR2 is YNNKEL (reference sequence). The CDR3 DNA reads TGTGCCAGCAGCCAAGATTGGGGCTACACCTTC. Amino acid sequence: CASSQDWGYTF.